These 18 T cell receptor beta chains were all obtained from the same sample, sequenced in a study of lymphopenia after photon versus proton radiotherapy. The protocol was immunoSEQ multiplex PCR, while the TCRdb copy is restricted to in-frame clones and leaves out a portion. Of over 15,000 clones listed, around 85% are singletons. This specimen was peripheral blood, taken from a patient treated with proton-based radiotherapy. These receptors all come from a man in his 70s with pancreatic cancer.

V is TRBV18 and J is TRBJ2-7; 7 bases map to TRBD2. This CDR3 is built from 18 residues. V shed 2 bases, J shed 0 bases, and the junction held 13 bases outside the gene matches. The germline V gene has CDR1 KGHSH and CDR2 LQKENI. CDR3 protein: CASSPRAGDMLGSYEQYF. Written as DNA, the CDR3 is TGTGCCAGCTCACCAAGGGCGGGAGACATGCTGGGCTCCTACGAGCAGTACTTC.

Worth noting for this clone: One junction end disagrees with the germline gene, perhaps due to a read error. The J gene is TRBJ1-5, the V gene TRBV19; tentatively, D is TRBD1 (6 bases). Germline V CDR1 and CDR2: LNHDA, SQIVND (reference sequence). There are 14 residues in the CDR3. CDR3 amino acids: CASSLDRRNQPQHF. CDR3 DNA: TGTGCCAGTAGTCTAGACAGGCGCAATCAGCCCCAGCATTTT.

The J gene is TRBJ2-1, the V gene TRBV9; TRBD2 matches at 7 bases. The CDR3 consists of 15 residues. Germline V gene data show CDR1 as SGDLS and CDR2 as YYNGEE. The V segment lost 6 bases and the J segment 2 bases; nucleotides outside the gene matches: 8. For the CDR3, the DNA is TGTGCCAGCACTGTCCGGGACTACCCCTACAATGAGCAGTTCTTC. Translation: CASTVRDYPYNEQFF.

J is TRBJ2-1 and V is TRBV19, with 7 bases aligning to TRBD2. The CDR3 has 15 amino acids. After removal of 4 bases from V and 9 bases from J, the junction contained 12 bases not matched to a gene. Looked up from germline, CDR1 is LNHDA and CDR2 is SQIVND (reference sequence). The CDR3 bases are TGTGCCAGTAGTAGTGCGCGGGGGAGGGTGGGTGAGCAGTTCTTC. This encodes CASSSARGRVGEQFF.

The chain recombines TRBV11-2 with TRBJ1-2; D perhaps matches TRBD1 (5 bases). Germline CDR1 is SGHAT and CDR2 is FQNNGV. Trimming shortened V by 4 bases and J by 4 bases, and 16 bases separated the two germline ends. The length of the CDR3 is 15 residues. The DNA of the CDR3 is TGTGCCAGCAGCTCCGTTTTGGGGGACGCCTATGGCTACACCTTC. Translation gives CASSSVLGDAYGYTF.

The rearrangement joins TRBV12-5 to TRBJ2-5; weak D call: TRBD2 (5 bases). The CDR3 totals 18 residues. V gave up 0 bases and J gave up 4 bases, with 21 bases separating them. Germline CDR1 LGHNT, CDR2 FRNRAP. CDR3 DNA: TGTGCTAGTGGTTTGGTGACCCTCCCCGGGGTTGTGCGAGAGACCCAGTACTTC. Its protein product is CASGLVTLPGVVRETQYF.

This chain uses TRBV7-2 with TRBJ2-7; D is undetermined. The CDR3 totals 18 residues. Germline assignment: CDR1 SGHTA and CDR2 FQGNSA. V was pared by 2 bases and J by 0 bases, with 20 bases between. CDR3 sequence: CASSLPAGGARSSYEQYF. In nucleotides, the CDR3 is TGTGCCAGCAGCTTACCCGCCGGTGGTGCGCGAAGCTCCTACGAGCAGTACTTC.

The V gene is TRBV15, the J gene TRBJ1-5; D remains unclear. Germline V gene data show CDR1 as LNHNV and CDR2 as YYDKDF (reference sequence). The ends were cut back, 0 bases at V and 0 bases at J, with 3 bases in the middle. This CDR3 spans 14 amino acids. CDR3 residues: CATSRDYSNQPQHF. The DNA of the CDR3 is TGTGCCACCAGCAGAGATTATAGCAATCAGCCCCAGCATTTT.

V gene TRBV5-1 combines with J gene TRBJ2-2, with D unresolved. This CDR3 has 15 amino acids. V lost 4 bases to trimming and J lost 0 bases, with 10 bases between them. The germline CDR1 and CDR2 sequences are SGHRS and YFSETQ. The CDR3 DNA reads TGCGCCAGCAGCCCTCTCAGCCCGAACACCGGGGAGCTGTTTTTT. Its protein is CASSPLSPNTGELFF.

This rearrangement joins TRBV5-1 to TRBJ2-5; 9 positions match TRBD1. The V gene's germline CDR1 is SGHRS and CDR2 YFSETQ. The CDR3 covers 16 residues. V trimming: 0 bases; J trimming: 5 bases; junction bases outside the gene matches: 8. The CDR3 coding sequence is TGCGCCAGCAGCTTGGCCGGGACAGGGTACCGGGAGACCCAGTACTTC. This codes for CASSLAGTGYRETQYF.

The CDR3 region is CSVDGPAGGSYEQYF. The CDR3, as DNA: TGCAGCGTTGATGGCCCAGCGGGAGGTTCCTACGAGCAGTACTTC. The rearrangement joins TRBV29-1 to TRBJ2-7; 9 bases map to TRBD2. CDR3 size: 15 residues. Germline V gene sequence: CDR1 SQVTM, CDR2 ANQGSEA. V shed 3 bases and J 1 base; nucleotides not matched to a gene: 7.

The gene calls are TRBV10-3 and TRBJ1-6, with 8 bases matching TRBD1. CDR3 length: 14 amino acids. Germline trimming cut 8 bases from V and 5 bases from J; bases unmatched to any gene: 5. Germline-derived CDR1 and CDR2 are ENHRY and SYGVKD. Written as DNA, the CDR3 is TGTGCCATCGCCGACAGGGGCCATAATTCACCCCTCCACTTT. Amino acids: CAIADRGHNSPLHF.

The V gene is TRBV6-6, the J gene TRBJ1-5; weak D call: TRBD1 (6 bases). This CDR3 contains 12 residues. The V and J ends lost 6 bases and 5 bases respectively, with 8 bases between them. Germline CDR1 and CDR2: MNHNY and SVGAGI (reference sequence). The CDR3 DNA reads TGTGCCAGCAGGTGGACAGATCAGCCCCAGCATTTT. Amino acids: CASRWTDQPQHF.

The gene calls are TRBV27 and TRBJ1-1, with D possibly TRBD1 on 6 matching bases. Deletions cut 5 bases from V and 2 bases from J, with 18 bases between. Germline loops: CDR1 MNHEY, CDR2 SMNVEV (reference sequence). CDR3 size: 16 residues. This CDR3 reads CASSPPRGQGNTEAFF. CDR3 nucleotide sequence: TGTGCCAGCAGTCCACCCCGGGGGCAGGGAAACACTGAAGCTTTCTTT.

The V and J genes are TRBV19 and TRBJ2-1, with 7 bases lining up with TRBD2. The CDR3 runs to 14 residues. The germline V gene has CDR1 LNHDA and CDR2 SQIVND (reference sequence). Trimming at V came to 5 bases and at J to 7 bases, leaving 8 bases not matched to a gene. The CDR3: CASSAAGRGNEQFF. CDR3 nucleotide sequence: TGTGCCAGTAGTGCCGCAGGGAGGGGAAATGAGCAGTTCTTC. Full variable domain (outside the CDR3, taken from reference TRBV19 and TRBJ2-1): DGGITQSPKYLFRKEGQNVTLSCEQNLNHDAMYWYRQDPGQGLRLIYYSQIVNDFQKGDIAEGYSVSREKKESFPLTVTSAQKNPTAFYLCASSAAGRGNEQFFGPGTRLTVL.

J is TRBJ2-1 and V is TRBV7-8; TRBD2 agrees at 10 bases. The CDR3 is made up of 15 amino acids. Germline values: CDR1 SGHVS, CDR2 FQNEAQ. J gave up 9 bases and V 5 bases, and 10 bases lay outside the gene matches. The CDR3, as DNA: TGTGCCAGCAGCCCCGGGACTAGCGAATGGGGTGAGCAGTTCTTC. Translating it yields CASSPGTSEWGEQFF.

This clone is a singleton in its sample. The rearrangement uses TRBV27 and TRBJ1-3; possible D gene TRBD1, 6 bases. V dropped 4 bases and J dropped 4 bases, with 17 bases sitting between them. Germline V gene lookup returns CDR1 MNHEY and CDR2 SMNVEV (reference sequence). The CDR3 is 16 residues long. CDR3 coding DNA: TGTGCCAGCAGTTCTACAGGGAGGACAGCAGGAAACACCATATATTTT. This translates into CASSSTGRTAGNTIYF.

The CDR3 DNA follows: TGCGCCAGCAGCTTGGCCGCTAGCGGGAGTGGCGCCGGGGAGCTGTTTTTT. It is translated as CASSLAASGSGAGELFF. The chain couples TRBV5-1 to TRBJ2-2, with 10 bases aligning to TRBD2. The germline V gene has CDR1 SGHRS and CDR2 YFSETQ. The V gene end was trimmed by 0 bases and the J gene end by 6 bases; junction bases not matched to a gene: 8. The CDR3 runs 17 residues.